This record looks at one T cell receptor beta chain sequence and its context. Its antigen is unidentified. The sample originates from a study of shared clonotypes between healthy human individuals. Study-level information: Three CD4 naive, three CD4 memory, two CD8 naive and one CD8 memory plate were used per donor. Overall study results and limits: What rarefaction showed was incomplete sorted-subset sequencing despite large depth.

Naive CD8 populations comprised CD45RO-negative cells positively selected for CCR7, excluding terminally differentiated effector memory CD45RA+ cells. Sorted-subset replicate PCR reactions contained 150 to 200 ng DNA, corresponding to about 30,000 T cell genomes. Sequencing was performed with immunoSEQ multiplex PCR; in TCRdb, only in-frame clones are kept and a portion is missing. The repertoire holds over 2,000,000 clones, with 85% to 95% as singletons. Trimming at V came to 2 bases and at J to 6 bases, leaving 12 bases not matched to a gene. This CDR3 is 18 amino acids long. Germline CDR1 and CDR2: SGHNT and YYREEE (reference sequence).

This TCR was recovered from a man younger than 30 in good health. Some clones in this sample may be carry-over from other donors' samples. Input material: naive CD8+ T cells from PBMCs. The chain combines TRBV5-4 with TRBJ2-1; 12 bases map to TRBD2. The CDR3 region has the DNA TGTGCCAGCAGCTTACAGAGTGGTGCTAGCGGGAGGGTCAATGAGCAGTTCTTC. This sequence encodes CASSLQSGASGRVNEQFF.